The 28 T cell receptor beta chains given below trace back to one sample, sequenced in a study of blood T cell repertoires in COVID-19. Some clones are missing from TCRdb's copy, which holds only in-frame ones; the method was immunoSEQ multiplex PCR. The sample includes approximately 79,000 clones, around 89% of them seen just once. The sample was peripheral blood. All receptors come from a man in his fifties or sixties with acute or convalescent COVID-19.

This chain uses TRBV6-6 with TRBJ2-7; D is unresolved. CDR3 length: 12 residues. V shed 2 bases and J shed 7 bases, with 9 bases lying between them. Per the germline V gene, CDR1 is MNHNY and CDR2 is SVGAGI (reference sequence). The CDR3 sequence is CASSYDHWEQYF. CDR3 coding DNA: TGTGCCAGCAGTTACGATCACTGGGAGCAGTACTTC.

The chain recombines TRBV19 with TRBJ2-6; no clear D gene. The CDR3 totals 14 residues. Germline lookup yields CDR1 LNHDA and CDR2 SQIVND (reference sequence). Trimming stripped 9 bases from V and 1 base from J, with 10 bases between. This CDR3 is CASLSTSGANVLTF. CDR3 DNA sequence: TGTGCCAGCTTATCCACTTCTGGGGCCAACGTCCTGACTTTC.

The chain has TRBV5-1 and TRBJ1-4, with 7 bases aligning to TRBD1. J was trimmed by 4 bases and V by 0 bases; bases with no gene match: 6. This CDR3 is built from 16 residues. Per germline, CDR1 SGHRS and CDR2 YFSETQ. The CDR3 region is CASSLGQGVDNEKLFF. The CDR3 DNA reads TGCGCCAGCAGCTTGGGACAGGGTGTAGATAATGAAAAACTGTTTTTT.

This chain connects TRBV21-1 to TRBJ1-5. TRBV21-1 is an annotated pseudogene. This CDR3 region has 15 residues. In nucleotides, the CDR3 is TGTGCCAGCAGCCGCCCCGGGGAAAGCAATCAGCCCCAGCATTTT. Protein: CASSRPGESNQPQHF.

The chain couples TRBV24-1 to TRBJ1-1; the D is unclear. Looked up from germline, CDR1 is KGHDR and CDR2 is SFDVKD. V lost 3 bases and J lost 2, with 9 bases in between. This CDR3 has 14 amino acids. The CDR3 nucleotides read TGTGCCACCAGTGATCCCAGCGTAAACACTGAAGCTTTCTTT. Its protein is CATSDPSVNTEAFF.

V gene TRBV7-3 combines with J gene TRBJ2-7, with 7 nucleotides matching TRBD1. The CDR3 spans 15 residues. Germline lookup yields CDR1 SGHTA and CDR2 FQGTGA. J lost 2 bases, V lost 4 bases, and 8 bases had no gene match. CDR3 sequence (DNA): TGTGCCAGCAGCTCACAGGGGTCTACTCCCTACGAGCAGTACTTC. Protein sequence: CASSSQGSTPYEQYF.

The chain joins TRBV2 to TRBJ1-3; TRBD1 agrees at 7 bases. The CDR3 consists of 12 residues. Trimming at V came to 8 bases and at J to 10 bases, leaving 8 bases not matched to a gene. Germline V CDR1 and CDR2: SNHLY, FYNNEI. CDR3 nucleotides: TGTGCCAGCCGTTTGGCAGGGGGGACCATATATTTT. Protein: CASRLAGGTIYF.

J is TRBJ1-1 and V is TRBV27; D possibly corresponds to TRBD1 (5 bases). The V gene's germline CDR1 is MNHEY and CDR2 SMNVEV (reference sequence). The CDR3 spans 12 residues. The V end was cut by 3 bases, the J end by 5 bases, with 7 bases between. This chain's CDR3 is CASSFRGTEAFF. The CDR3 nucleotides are TGTGCCAGCAGTTTTAGGGGAACTGAAGCTTTCTTT.

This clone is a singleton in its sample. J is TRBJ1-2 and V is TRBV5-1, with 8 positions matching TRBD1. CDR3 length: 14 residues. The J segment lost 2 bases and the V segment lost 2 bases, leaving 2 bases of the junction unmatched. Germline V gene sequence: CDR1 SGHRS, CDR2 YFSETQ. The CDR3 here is CASSFQGANYGYTF. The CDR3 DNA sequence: TGCGCCAGCAGCTTTCAGGGGGCAAACTATGGCTACACCTTC. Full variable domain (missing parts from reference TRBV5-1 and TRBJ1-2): KAGVTQTPRYLIKTRGQQVTLSCSPISGHRSVSWYQQTPGQGLQFLFEYFSETQRNKGNFPGRFSGRQFSNSRSEMNVSTLELGDSALYLCASSFQGANYGYTFGSGTRLTVV.

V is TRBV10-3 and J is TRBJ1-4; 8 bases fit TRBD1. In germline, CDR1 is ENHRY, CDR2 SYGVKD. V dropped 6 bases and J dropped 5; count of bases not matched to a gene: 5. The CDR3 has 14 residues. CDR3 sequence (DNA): TGTGCCATCAGCCAGGGGGCTCAGAATGAAAAACTGTTTTTT. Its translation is CAISQGAQNEKLFF.

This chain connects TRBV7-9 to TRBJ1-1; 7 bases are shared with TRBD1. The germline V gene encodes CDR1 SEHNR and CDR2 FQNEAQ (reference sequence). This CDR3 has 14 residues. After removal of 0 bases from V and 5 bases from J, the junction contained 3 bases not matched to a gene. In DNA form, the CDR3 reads TGTGCCAGCAGCTTAGCAGGGGGCCGAACTGAAGCTTTCTTT. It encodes CASSLAGGRTEAFF. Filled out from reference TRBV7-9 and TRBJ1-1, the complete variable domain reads DTGVSQNPRHKITKRGQNVTFRCDPISEHNRLYWYRQTLGQGPEFLTYFQNEAQLEKSRLLSDRFSAERPKGSFSTLEIQRTEQGDSAMYLCASSLAGGRTEAFFGQGTRLTVV.

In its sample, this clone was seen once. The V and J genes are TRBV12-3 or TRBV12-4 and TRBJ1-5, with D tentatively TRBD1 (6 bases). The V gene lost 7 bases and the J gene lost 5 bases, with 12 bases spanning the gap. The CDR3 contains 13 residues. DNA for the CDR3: TGTGCCAGCACCTTCTACAGGGATCAGCCCCAGCATTTT. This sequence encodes CASTFYRDQPQHF.

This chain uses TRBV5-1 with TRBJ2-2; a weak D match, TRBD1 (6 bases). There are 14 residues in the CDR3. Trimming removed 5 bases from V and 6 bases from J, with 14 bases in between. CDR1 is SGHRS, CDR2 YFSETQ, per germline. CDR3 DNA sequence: TGCGCCAGCAGGGAGACAGGTGTGGCCGGGGAGCTGTTTTTT. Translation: CASRETGVAGELFF.

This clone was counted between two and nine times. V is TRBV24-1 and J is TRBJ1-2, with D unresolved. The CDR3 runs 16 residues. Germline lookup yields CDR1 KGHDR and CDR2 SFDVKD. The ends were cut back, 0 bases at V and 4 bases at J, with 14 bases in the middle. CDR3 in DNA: TGTGCCACCAGTGATTTGCGTCCCCCGGCTAGCTATGGCTACACCTTC. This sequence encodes CATSDLRPPASYGYTF.

CDR3 loop: CASRPDSPEAFF. In nucleotides, the CDR3 is TGTGCCAGCAGACCCGACAGCCCTGAAGCTTTCTTT. V is TRBV11-2 and J is TRBJ1-1; TRBD1 is a possible D gene (5 bases). Germline assignment: CDR1 SGHAT and CDR2 FQNNGV. The CDR3 spans 12 residues. Trimming took 6 bases from V and 6 from J, leaving 11 bases between them. The full variable domain, its missing parts supplied by reference TRBV11-2 and TRBJ1-1, is EAGVAQSPRYKIIEKRQSVAFWCNPISGHATLYWYQQILGQGPKLLIQFQNNGVVDDSQLPKDRFSAERLKGVDSTLKIQPAKLEDSAVYLCASRPDSPEAFFGQGTRLTVV.

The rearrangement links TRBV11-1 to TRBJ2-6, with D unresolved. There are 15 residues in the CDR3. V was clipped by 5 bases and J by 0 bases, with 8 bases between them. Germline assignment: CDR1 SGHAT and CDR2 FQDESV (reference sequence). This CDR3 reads CASSPRFSGANVLTF. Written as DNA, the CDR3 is TGTGCCAGCAGCCCGAGGTTCTCTGGGGCCAACGTCCTGACTTTC.

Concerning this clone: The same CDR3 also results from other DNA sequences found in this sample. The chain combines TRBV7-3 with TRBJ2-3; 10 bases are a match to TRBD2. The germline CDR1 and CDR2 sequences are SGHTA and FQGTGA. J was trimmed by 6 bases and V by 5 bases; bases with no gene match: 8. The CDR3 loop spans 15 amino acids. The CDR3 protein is CASSRSGGAVDTQYF. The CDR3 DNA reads TGTGCCAGCAGCCGAAGCGGGGGGGCCGTGGATACGCAGTATTTT.

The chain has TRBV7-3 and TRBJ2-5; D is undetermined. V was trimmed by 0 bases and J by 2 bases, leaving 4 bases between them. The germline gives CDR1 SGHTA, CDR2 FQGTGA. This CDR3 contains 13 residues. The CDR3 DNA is TGTGCCAGCAGCTTAACAGCTCAAGAGACCCAGTACTTC. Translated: CASSLTAQETQYF.

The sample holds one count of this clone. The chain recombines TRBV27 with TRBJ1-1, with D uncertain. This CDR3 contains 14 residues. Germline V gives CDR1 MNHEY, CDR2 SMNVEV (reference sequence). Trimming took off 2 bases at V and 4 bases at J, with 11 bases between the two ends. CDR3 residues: CASSLGRAGTEAFF. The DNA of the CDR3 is TGTGCCAGCAGTTTAGGAAGGGCGGGCACTGAAGCTTTCTTT.

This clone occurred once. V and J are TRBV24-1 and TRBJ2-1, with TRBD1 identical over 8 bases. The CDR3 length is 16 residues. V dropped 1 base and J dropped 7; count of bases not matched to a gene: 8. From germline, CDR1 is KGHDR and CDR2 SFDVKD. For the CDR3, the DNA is TGTGCCACCAGTGATTTAAGGACAGGGAATCGGAATGAGCAGTTCTTC. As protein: CATSDLRTGNRNEQFF.

The CDR3 is CASSQSGRVSEQYF. DNA of the CDR3: TGTGCCAGCAGCCAATCAGGGAGGGTGAGCGAGCAGTACTTC. This chain uses TRBV3-1 (or the pseudogene TRBV3-2) with TRBJ2-7; 7 bases line up with TRBD2. V was pared by 2 bases and J by 6 bases, with 7 bases of the junction left unmatched. Germline CDR1 is LGHDT and CDR2 is YNNKEL (reference sequence). The CDR3 covers 14 residues.

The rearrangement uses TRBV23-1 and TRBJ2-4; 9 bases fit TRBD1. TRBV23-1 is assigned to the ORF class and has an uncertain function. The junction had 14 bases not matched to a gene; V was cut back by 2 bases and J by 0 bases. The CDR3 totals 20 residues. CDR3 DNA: TGCGCCAGCAGTCAAATTACCGGGACAGGGCTCCTCCAAGCCAAAAACATTCAGTACTTC. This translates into CASSQITGTGLLQAKNIQYF.

The CDR3 spells CASSLPGESYEQYF. The CDR3 bases are TGCGCCAGCAGCTTGCCGGGGGAGTCCTACGAGCAGTACTTC. The rearrangement joins TRBV5-1 to TRBJ2-7; a possible D gene is TRBD2 (6 bases). In germline, CDR1 is SGHRS, CDR2 YFSETQ. The CDR3 contains 14 residues. V was clipped by 1 base and J by 1 base, with 9 bases between them.

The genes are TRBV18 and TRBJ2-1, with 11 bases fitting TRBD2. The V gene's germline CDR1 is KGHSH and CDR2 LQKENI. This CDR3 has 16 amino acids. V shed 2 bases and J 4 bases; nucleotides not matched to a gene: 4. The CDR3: CASSPTLAGGYNEQFF. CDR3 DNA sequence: TGTGCCAGCTCACCAACTCTAGCGGGGGGTTACAATGAGCAGTTCTTC. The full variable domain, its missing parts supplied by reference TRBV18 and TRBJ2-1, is NAGVMQNPRHLVRRRGQEARLRCSPMKGHSHVYWYRQLPEEGLKFMVYLQKENIIDESGMPKERFSAEFPKEGPSILRIQQVVRGDSAAYFCASSPTLAGGYNEQFFGPGTRLTVL.

This CDR3 reads CASRRDSSNTEAFF. CDR3 coding DNA: TGTGCCAGCAGGAGGGACAGCTCGAACACTGAAGCTTTCTTT. V and J are TRBV2 and TRBJ1-1; 7 bases are a match to TRBD1. J was trimmed by 1 base and V by 6 bases; bases with no gene match: 5. The germline CDR1 and CDR2 sequences are SNHLY and FYNNEI. This CDR3 has 14 residues.

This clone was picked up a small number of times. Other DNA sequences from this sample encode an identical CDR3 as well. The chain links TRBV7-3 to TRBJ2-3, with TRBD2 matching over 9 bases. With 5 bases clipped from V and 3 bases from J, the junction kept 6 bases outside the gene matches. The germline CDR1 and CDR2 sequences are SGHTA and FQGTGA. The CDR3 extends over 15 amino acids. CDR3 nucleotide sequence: TGTGCCAGCAGCCAGGCGGGGGGGCTGACAGATACGCAGTATTTT. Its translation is CASSQAGGLTDTQYF.

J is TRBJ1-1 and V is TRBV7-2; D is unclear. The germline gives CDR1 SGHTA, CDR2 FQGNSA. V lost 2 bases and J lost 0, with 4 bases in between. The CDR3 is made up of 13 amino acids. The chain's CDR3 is CASSLPVNTEAFF. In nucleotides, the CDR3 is TGTGCCAGCAGCTTACCGGTGAACACTGAAGCTTTCTTT.

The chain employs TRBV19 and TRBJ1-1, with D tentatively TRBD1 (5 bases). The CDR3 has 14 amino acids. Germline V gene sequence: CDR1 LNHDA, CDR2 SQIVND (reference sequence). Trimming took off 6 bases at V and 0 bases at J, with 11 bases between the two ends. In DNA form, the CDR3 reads TGTGCCAGTAGAGACAGCCCCATGAACACTGAAGCTTTCTTT. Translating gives CASRDSPMNTEAFF.